These 12 T cell receptor beta chains share one sample of origin, sequenced in a study of cytomegalovirus exposure and HLA in healthy donors. The PCR used 60 Vbeta and 13 Jbeta primers. Clones were read by immunoSEQ multiplex PCR, and TCRdb kept only the in-frame ones, dropping some. The table shows 130,000 or so clones, with roughly 75% occurring only once. Specimen: PBMCs. These receptor sequences come from a man aged 40-50 years in good health and CMV-seronegative.

This chain links TRBV28 with TRBJ1-5; no firm D call. The V and J ends lost 7 bases and 1 base respectively, with 14 bases between them. Germline CDR1 reads MDHEN; CDR2 reads SYDVKM. This CDR3 spans 15 amino acids. The CDR3 region is CASTLGGNSNQPQHF. CDR3 nucleotides: TGTGCCAGCACCCTTGGAGGAAACAGCAATCAGCCCCAGCATTTT. Drawing the rest from reference TRBV28 and TRBJ1-5, the complete variable domain is DVKVTQSSRYLVKRTGEKVFLECVQDMDHENMFWYRQDPGLGLRLIYFSYDVKMKEKGDIPEGYSVSREKKERFSLILESASTNQTSMYLCASTLGGNSNQPQHFGDGTRLSIL.

Concerning this clone: One end of the junction is discordant with germline, which a read error may explain. The chain joins TRBV7-2 to TRBJ1-2, with 10 bases lining up with TRBD1. The CDR3 contains 16 residues. In germline, CDR1 is SGHTA, CDR2 FQGNSA. The CDR3: CASSLAPGQGRDGYTF. The CDR3 region has the DNA TGTGCCAGCAGCCTAGCTCCGGGACAGGGGAGGGACGGCTACACCTTC. Combining the CDR3 with reference TRBV7-2 and TRBJ1-2 gives the whole variable domain GAGVSQSPSNKVTEKGKDVELRCDPISGHTALYWYRQSLGQGLEFLIYFQGNSAPDKSGLPSDRFSAERTGGSVSTLTIQRTQQEDSAVYLCASSLAPGQGRDGYTFGSGTRLTVV.

This sequence joins TRBV7-8 and TRBJ1-2; D gene ambiguous. Trimming shortened V by 4 bases and J by 6 bases, and 6 bases separated the two germline ends. Germline loops: CDR1 SGHVS, CDR2 FQNEAQ. This CDR3 comprises 11 residues. The CDR3, as DNA: TGTGCCAGCAGCTCCTTTAATGGCTACACCTTC. It specifies CASSSFNGYTF.

The chain recombines TRBV18 with TRBJ1-5; D is unresolved. The V and J ends lost 0 bases and 3 bases respectively, with 15 bases between them. The CDR3 length is 17 residues. The germline gives CDR1 KGHSH, CDR2 LQKENI. CDR3 coding DNA: TGTGCCAGCTCACCACCGACCGGACTGCTTATCAATCAGCCCCAGCATTTT. This encodes CASSPPTGLLINQPQHF. Full variable domain (outside the CDR3, taken from reference TRBV18 and TRBJ1-5): NAGVMQNPRHLVRRRGQEARLRCSPMKGHSHVYWYRQLPEEGLKFMVYLQKENIIDESGMPKERFSAEFPKEGPSILRIQQVVRGDSAAYFCASSPPTGLLINQPQHFGDGTRLSIL.

CDR3 in DNA: TGCGCCAGCAGCTTGGTTAGGCCGGGGGAGACCCAGTACTTC. Translated, it gives CASSLVRPGETQYF. The chain has TRBV5-1 and TRBJ2-5, with a tentative D call TRBD2 (5 bases). The length of the CDR3 is 14 residues. The germline gives CDR1 SGHRS, CDR2 YFSETQ. V dropped 0 bases and J dropped 5 bases, with 11 bases sitting between them.

This clone appeared once. The chain uses TRBV27 and TRBJ1-2; unclear D gene. Germline-derived CDR1 and CDR2 are MNHEY and SMNVEV (reference sequence). Trimming removed 6 bases at V and 1 base at J, with 15 bases between. This CDR3 has 15 residues. Here the CDR3 reads CASSLMRAGNYGYTF. In DNA form, the CDR3 reads TGTGCCAGCAGCCTCATGCGGGCCGGTAACTATGGCTACACCTTC.

J is TRBJ1-4 and V is TRBV2; D might be TRBD1 (6 bases). CDR1 and CDR2 (germline): SNHLY, FYNNEI. This CDR3 comprises 16 residues. Trimming left V 3 bases short and J 0 bases short, with 11 bases between. The DNA of the CDR3 is TGTGCCAGCAGTGACGACAGGTCCTCAACTAATGAAAAACTGTTTTTT. It encodes CASSDDRSSTNEKLFF.

The chain combines TRBV4-1 with TRBJ1-2; D is ambiguous. The CDR3 has 17 amino acids. From germline, CDR1 is MGHRA and CDR2 YSYEKL. V lost 7 bases and J lost 0, with 21 bases in between. CDR3 nucleotides: TGCGCCAGCACCATTACCTATGGACGGCGGGCTAACTATGGCTACACCTTC. This gives the protein CASTITYGRRANYGYTF.

The genes are TRBV7-3 and TRBJ2-7; 8 nucleotides line up with TRBD2. The trim removed 2 bases at V and 6 bases at J, leaving 6 bases unmatched. Germline CDR1 and CDR2: SGHTA and FQGTGA. The CDR3 length is 14 residues. This CDR3 reads CASSLQAGVSEQYF. Here the CDR3 DNA reads TGTGCCAGCAGCTTACAAGCGGGGGTCTCCGAGCAGTACTTC.

V gene TRBV25-1 combines with J gene TRBJ2-5; 9 nucleotides align to TRBD2. V was clipped by 6 bases and J by 0 bases; unmatched bases: 5. There are 15 residues in the CDR3. Germline values: CDR1 MGHDK, CDR2 SYGVNS. The CDR3 DNA is TGTGCCAGCAGGAGAACTAGCGGGTACCAAGAGACCCAGTACTTC. Its protein product is CASRRTSGYQETQYF. Together with reference TRBV25-1 and TRBJ2-5, the CDR3 gives the full variable domain: EADIYQTPRYLVIGTGKKITLECSQTMGHDKMYWYQQDPGMELHLIHYSYGVNSTEKGDLSSESTVSRIRTEHFPLTLESARPSHTSQYLCASRRTSGYQETQYFGPGTRLLVL.

This clone was picked up a small number of times. The chain employs TRBV18 and TRBJ1-1; 9 bases match TRBD1. The CDR3 length is 14 residues. The germline CDR1 and CDR2 sequences are KGHSH and LQKENI. V gave up 3 bases and J gave up 1 base; unmatched junction bases: 0. The CDR3 protein is CASSPGQGNTEAFF. For the CDR3, the DNA is TGTGCCAGCTCACCGGGACAGGGGAACACTGAAGCTTTCTTT.

The chain employs TRBV9 and TRBJ2-7, with 8 bases matching TRBD2. V shed 2 bases, J shed 5 bases, and the junction held 12 bases outside the gene matches. The CDR3 totals 16 residues. CDR1 and CDR2 (germline): SGDLS, YYNGEE. CDR3 sequence (DNA): TGTGCCAGCAGCGTGGCCCCCGCGGGGGGCATCAACGAGCAGTACTTC. This sequence encodes CASSVAPAGGINEQYF.